The 2 T cell receptor beta chains reported below all come from one sample, sequenced in a study of cytomegalovirus exposure and HLA in healthy donors. Libraries were prepared by immunoSEQ multiplex PCR; TCRdb keeps only in-frame clonotypes and omits some of them. The sample holds under 80,000 clones, 85% to 95% seen once. The sequenced sample consisted of PBMCs. Every receptor here comes from a woman aged 18-29 years in good health and CMV-seronegative.

V and J are TRBV19 and TRBJ2-2; D is uncertain. There are 11 residues in the CDR3. Germline loops: CDR1 LNHDA, CDR2 SQIVND (reference sequence). V lost 6 bases, J lost 10 bases, and 9 bases lay in between. CDR3 region: CASRTEVELFF. The CDR3 bases are TGTGCCAGTAGGACCGAGGTGGAGCTGTTTTTT.

The chain employs TRBV7-2 and TRBJ2-1, with 8 nucleotides matching TRBD1. Germline V gives CDR1 SGHTA, CDR2 FQGNSA. The CDR3 sequence is 15 residues long. Trimming took 4 bases from V and 9 from J; bases not matched to a gene: 11. CDR3 region: CASSSAGQGAGEQFF. The CDR3 bases are TGTGCCAGCAGCTCCGCCGGACAGGGTGCAGGTGAGCAGTTCTTC.